A selection of T cell receptor beta chains follows, all from one sample in a study of blood T cell repertoires in COVID-19. The protocol was immunoSEQ multiplex PCR, while the TCRdb copy is restricted to in-frame clones and leaves out a portion. The sample holds about 100,000 clones, about four fifths seen once. The specimen was peripheral blood. The receptors come from a man aged 65-85 years with active or convalescent COVID-19. CDR3s include the opening cysteine and the closing phenylalanine or tryptophan.

v_call cdr3_aa
TRBV7-9 CASSLAGLRETQYF
TRBV6-2/TRBV6-3 CASSYSFGGIRETQYF
TRBV6-6 CASSFGGQPQHF
TRBV28 CASSLFSGTYEQYF
TRBV28 CASRGTGRQPQHF
TRBV6-5 CASRPGGDYTDTQYF
TRBV7-2 CASSLARGYEQYF
TRBV5-1 CASRIIAGGPGNEQFF
TRBV11-2 CASRSVKTGYLYEQYF
TRBV7-6 CASSLSVGAEQYF
TRBV5-1 CASSWDSGNTIYF
TRBV6-2/TRBV6-3 CASSSDRVGSYEQYF
TRBV7-2 CASSLSTENTEAFF
TRBV5-4 CASSSPSGGPGNTIYF
TRBV12-3/TRBV12-4 CASGNRGEAFF
TRBV5-1 CASSLAGGSYEQYF
TRBV4-3 CASSQAYRGLGEKLFF
TRBV6-5 CASRGPGTGIYEQYF
TRBV9 CASSAGQPSYNSPLHF
TRBV7-2 CASSIDRGGTDTQYF
TRBV28 CASSPLQGSGYTF
TRBV2 CASSTRTFANYGYTF
TRBV4-3 CASSPQGGLQYF
TRBV28 CASSPQTGVTEAFF
TRBV7-9 CASSLVAGGETQYF
TRBV9 CASSVGTLSKNTEAFF
TRBV7-2 CASSLGGTSGGGEQYF
TRBV5-5 CASSLGLAGGQETQYF
TRBV7-8 CASSLRQGGEKLFF
TRBV5-1 CASSWNGQNGNTIYF
TRBV29-1 CSATGGRDTQYF
TRBV28 CASSPLTGGFGDTQYF
TRBV29-1 CSVQGTEAFF
TRBV25-1 CASSQDRTGANVLTF
TRBV18 CASSPPGQGEHGYTF
TRBV28 CASREASSHNEQFF
TRBV30 CAWSGQGSQPQHF
TRBV9 CASSGERGETYEQYF
TRBV5-1 CASSWTSGDQDGYTF
TRBV11-1 CASSWTGVETQYF
TRBV6-5 CASSLSSGGGETQYF
TRBV5-5 CASSLGGTGPDTQYF
TRBV2 CATNGEANQPQHF
TRBV18 CATSGGIYGYTF
TRBV7-2 CASSLELRGNQPQHF
TRBV30 CAWSGGQNQPQHF
TRBV9 CASSPAGTGSTDTQYF
TRBV2 CASSERQVNTEAFF
TRBV7-2 CATSNGDNTEAFF
TRBV7-3 CASSPLRGSGFF
TRBV7-2 CASSLGQGTYNSPLHF
TRBV7-6 CASRLAGGPYNEQFF
TRBV15 CATSRPPAGSYEQYF